The entry below describes one T cell receptor (beta chain). Unmatched junction bases numbered 4, after V lost 5 bases and J lost 4 bases. Germline CDR1 reads LGHDT; CDR2 reads YNNKEL (reference sequence). The CDR3 consists of 13 residues. TCRdb redid the calling of the RT-PCR reads with MiXCR, one entry per CDR3 protein. The sample has approximately 730,000 distinct CDR3 sequences, approximately 15% seen once. This sample is part of a study of response to subunit inactivated influenza vaccine. The starting material was PBMCs from blood, obtained roughly 15 days before vaccination. This clonotype originated in a man aged 45-65 years who received an inactivated influenza vaccine. This sequence joins TRBV3-1 and TRBJ1-1, with TRBD1 matching 7 bases. CDR3 in amino acids: CASSATGSTEAFF. CDR3 in DNA: TGTGCCAGCAGCGCGACAGGGAGCACTGAAGCTTTCTTT. The whole variable domain, filled in from reference TRBV3-1 and TRBJ1-1, reads DTAVSQTPKYLVTQMGNDKSIKCEQNLGHDTMYWYKQDSKKFLKIMFSYNNKELIINETVPNRFSPKSPDKAHLNLHINSLELGDSAVYFCASSATGSTEAFFGQGTRLTVV.